This is a list of T cell receptor beta chains from one sample in a study of CD8 T cells in ankylosing spondylitis. TCRdb re-derived calls from the 5' RACE reads in MiXCR, one entry per CDR3 protein. The sample lists some 290,000 distinct CDR3 sequences; 15% to 25% were seen once. Sequenced: blood, either unsorted or a sorted T cell fraction (not recorded which). The receptor set was obtained from a male donor with ankylosing spondylitis or in good health (not recorded which). Both conserved end residues are part of each CDR3. A D gene is named only where the DNA matches it firmly. The size field is filled for only some rows; it gives once, few, many or a size class.

size	V	J	D	DNA	CDR3
few	TRBV20-1	TRBJ1-5	.	TGCAGTGCTAGAGACGCGGGGCTTTATCAGCCCCAGCATTTT	CSARDAGLYQPQHF
few	TRBV12-3/TRBV12-4	TRBJ1-1	.	TGTGCCAGCAGTCTACAGGGATTTAGCACTGAAGCTTTCTTT	CASSLQGFSTEAFF
few	TRBV20-1	TRBJ1-6	.	TGCAGTGCTAAGAACCTACTGGGACCCCTCCACTTT	CSAKNLLGPLHF
.	TRBV2	TRBJ1-6	.	TGTGCCACCGCCGGGGGCGCAGGTGCTTCACCCCTCCACTTT	CATAGGAGASPLHF
.	TRBV19	TRBJ2-5	.	TGTGCCAGTAGTCCACACTCTTCCCAAGAGACCCAGTACTTC	CASSPHSSQETQYF
few	TRBV25-1	TRBJ2-2	.	TGTGCCAGCACGCGCGTGGGCACCGGGGAGCTGTTTTTT	CASTRVGTGELFF
few	TRBV12-3/TRBV12-4	TRBJ1-2	.	TGTGCCAGCAGTCCCCCTACGGGGGGGTATGGCTACACCTTC	CASSPPTGGYGYTF
few	TRBV20-1	TRBJ1-2	.	TGCAGTGCTAGAGATCCCCCTTCCAGGGCGGTTATAGATGGCTACACCTTC	CSARDPPSRAVIDGYTF
many	TRBV12-3/TRBV12-4	TRBJ2-2	.	TGTGCCAGCAGGGCCCAAGGAGGGGAGCTGTTTTTT	CASRAQGGELFF
.	TRBV20-1	TRBJ2-3	.	TGCAGTGCTAGAGATGTGGGGGCAGATACGCAGTATTTT	CSARDVGADTQYF
.	TRBV2	TRBJ1-5	TRBD1	TGTGCCAGCTCCGCCACAGGGGGCCCTTCGCCCCAGCATTTT	CASSATGGPSPQHF
few	TRBV5-1	TRBJ1-5	.	TGCGCCAGCAGCTTGGATTCGCCCAATCAGCCCCAGCATTTT	CASSLDSPNQPQHF
few	TRBV20-1	TRBJ2-5	TRBD1	TGCAGTGCCAGGGACAGGGGGCCGTCGAGAAGGCAAGAGACCCAGTACTTC	CSARDRGPSRRQETQYF
few	TRBV12-3/TRBV12-4	TRBJ1-4	TRBD1	TGTGCCAGCAGTTTGTGGACAGGGGGCAGGGAAAAACTGTTTTTT	CASSLWTGGREKLFF
.	TRBV5-6	TRBJ2-3	TRBD2	TGTGCCAGCAGCTTTCCGACGGGACTAGCGGGAGCAGATACGCAGTATTTT	CASSFPTGLAGADTQYF
few	TRBV11-2	TRBJ2-5	TRBD1	TGTGCCAGCAGCTTAGACGGGACAGGGCGAGAGACCCAGTACTTC	CASSLDGTGRETQYF
.	TRBV18	TRBJ2-3	.	TGTGCCAGCTCACCACGGCCTAACGGGGGCACAGATACGCAGTATTTT	CASSPRPNGGTDTQYF
.	TRBV7-9	TRBJ2-3	TRBD2	TGTGCCAGCAGCTTATCTAGCGGGCATGCTCCAGATACGCAGTATTTT	CASSLSSGHAPDTQYF
many	TRBV20-1	TRBJ1-1	.	TGCAGTGCTACTACACACAGCACTGAAGCTTTCTTT	CSATTHSTEAFF
few	TRBV2	TRBJ2-1	.	TGTGCCAGCAGTGAAGAGGGGAGTAGGAACAATGAGCAGTTCTTC	CASSEEGSRNNEQFF
few	TRBV11-1	TRBJ2-1	.	TGTGCCAGCATTTTTGGACGTGGCGCCGGGGGTGAGCAGTTCTTC	CASIFGRGAGGEQFF
many	TRBV24-1	TRBJ2-1	TRBD2	TGTGCCACCAGTGACACACTAGCGGGAGGGCTCAATGAGCAGTTCTTC	CATSDTLAGGLNEQFF
few	TRBV5-1	TRBJ2-3	.	TGCGCCAGCAGCTTGGGGTCGAGCAGCACAGATACGCAGTATTTT	CASSLGSSSTDTQYF
.	TRBV15	TRBJ2-5	.	TGTGCCACCAGCAGAGACCCAGTCCAAGAGACCCAGTACTTC	CATSRDPVQETQYF
.	TRBV15	TRBJ1-4	.	TGTGCCACCAGCAGAGATACGGCAGTTACCGAAAAACTGTTTTTT	CATSRDTAVTEKLFF
many	TRBV20-1	TRBJ2-3	TRBD2	TGCAGTGCTAGCCGACTAGCGGGGGGGACAGATACGCAGTATTTT	CSASRLAGGTDTQYF
many	TRBV9	TRBJ2-2	.	TGTGCCAGCAGGGCTGCCGGGGAGCTGTTTTTT	CASRAAGELFF
many	TRBV20-1	TRBJ1-5	.	TGCAGTGCTAGAGAGACTGGAGGGGGAATCGGTAATCAGCCCCAGCATTTT	CSARETGGGIGNQPQHF
.	TRBV20-1	TRBJ2-1	.	TGCAGTGCTAGAGATCCTGGGAATGAGCAGTTCTTC	CSARDPGNEQFF
.	TRBV27	TRBJ2-1	.	TGTGCCACCTCGGTCGGGTATGAGCAGTTCTTC	CATSVGYEQFF
many	TRBV20-1	TRBJ2-3	TRBD2	TGCAGTGCTGGGGGAGGGAGCACAGATACGCAGTATTTT	CSAGGGSTDTQYF
few	TRBV20-1	TRBJ2-3	.	TGCAGTTTAGCCCCGGCTAGTGTATATGTCACAGATACGCAGTATTTT	CSLAPASVYVTDTQYF
few	TRBV3-1	TRBJ1-1	.	TGTGCCAGCAGCCGGGCCAATTTGAACACTGAAGCTTTCTTT	CASSRANLNTEAFF
many	TRBV6-6	TRBJ1-5	.	TGTGCCAGCAGTTACTCGACGGGGGGAGTTAAGCCCCAGCATTTT	CASSYSTGGVKPQHF
once	TRBV12-3/TRBV12-4	TRBJ1-4	TRBD1	TGTGTCAGCAGTTCGAGACAGGGGAGTGTAACTAATGAAAAACTGTTTTTT	CVSSSRQGSVTNEKLFF
few	TRBV5-1	TRBJ1-1	.	TGCGCCAGCAGCCCGTGGACAGAGCCCCACCATGAAGCTTTCTTT	CASSPWTEPHHEAFF
many	TRBV5-1	TRBJ2-1	.	TGCGCCAGCAGGTCTTCCTTTCGCTCCTACAATGAGCAGTTCTTC	CASRSSFRSYNEQFF
many	TRBV30	TRBJ1-1	.	TGTGCCTGGAGAGTACAGGGAACGTTGAACACTGAAGCTTTCTTT	CAWRVQGTLNTEAFF
few	TRBV5-1	TRBJ2-1	.	TGCGCCAGCAGCTTGGCGCGGGGCCAGCAGTTCTTC	CASSLARGQQFF
many	TRBV28	TRBJ2-2	.	TGTGCCAGCAGTTTAGCCGCCGGGGTCGCCGGGGAGCTGTTTTTT	CASSLAAGVAGELFF
few	TRBV3-1	TRBJ2-1	TRBD2	TGTGCCAGCAGCCACATCGTGCGGGAGGGCCGGAATGAGCAGTTCTTC	CASSHIVREGRNEQFF
few	TRBV5-1	TRBJ2-3	.	TGCGCCAGCAGCAGGGACCAGGGACTTACCACAGATACGCAGTATTTT	CASSRDQGLTTDTQYF
.	TRBV20-1	TRBJ2-3	TRBD1	TGCAGTGCGCCGGACAGGGGGCTTAGAGATACGCAGTATTTT	CSAPDRGLRDTQYF
few	TRBV28	TRBJ1-2	TRBD1	TGTGCCAGCACCCTGGGACAGGGGAATGGCTACACCTTC	CASTLGQGNGYTF
.	TRBV15	TRBJ2-3	.	TGTGCCACCAGCAGAGATCCGGTTACAACAGATACGCAGTATTTT	CATSRDPVTTDTQYF
.	TRBV9	TRBJ2-2	TRBD2	TGTGCCAGCAGCCCCCCCAGCGGGGCTGGTACCGGGGAGCTGTTTTTT	CASSPPSGAGTGELFF